These T cell receptor beta chains were read from a single sample in a study of T cell responses to AZD1222 COVID-19 vaccine. Measured with immunoSEQ multiplex PCR; TCRdb has only the in-frame clones, and not every one. The sample contains under 200,000 clones, about 92% of which appear only once. The sample was peripheral blood, taken on day 0 of AZD1222 vaccination. These receptors came from an adult in good health. The CDR3 runs from the conserved cysteine through the conserved F or W. The order of the fields is V gene, D gene, J gene, clone size, CDR3 protein, CDR3 DNA. D genes are given only for firm matches. Clone size, where shown, is once, few, many, or a class for clones that have expanded.

v_call: TRBV5-1
d_call: TRBD2
j_call: TRBJ2-7
clone_size: .
cdr3_aa: CASSLGLADQGYEQYF
cdr3_nt: TGCGCCAGCAGCTTGGGACTAGCTGATCAGGGCTACGAGCAGTACTTC

v_call: TRBV29-1
d_call: .
j_call: TRBJ1-2
clone_size: .
cdr3_aa: CSALGGNYGYTF
cdr3_nt: TGCAGCGCCCTGGGGGGGAACTATGGCTACACCTTC

v_call: TRBV6-5
d_call: .
j_call: TRBJ1-5
clone_size: few
cdr3_aa: CASRSGASHQPQHF
cdr3_nt: TGTGCCAGCCGGTCGGGGGCGTCGCATCAGCCCCAGCATTTT

v_call: TRBV3-1/TRBV3-2
d_call: .
j_call: TRBJ1-1
clone_size: .
cdr3_aa: CASSQVARVTEAFF
cdr3_nt: TGTGCCAGCAGCCAAGTTGCTCGTGTCACTGAAGCTTTCTTT

v_call: TRBV28
d_call: TRBD1
j_call: TRBJ1-5
clone_size: .
cdr3_aa: CASSSPGQGLNQPQHF
cdr3_nt: TGTGCCAGCAGTTCTCCGGGACAGGGCCTCAATCAGCCCCAGCATTTT

v_call: TRBV3-1/TRBV3-2
d_call: .
j_call: TRBJ1-6
clone_size: .
cdr3_aa: CASSQDLTPPLHF
cdr3_nt: TGTGCCAGCAGCCAAGATTTAACTCCTCCCCTCCACTTT

v_call: TRBV13
d_call: .
j_call: TRBJ1-2
clone_size: .
cdr3_aa: CASSPGRGGGYTF
cdr3_nt: TGTGCCAGCAGCCCCGGGAGGGGAGGGGGCTACACCTTC

v_call: TRBV14
d_call: .
j_call: TRBJ1-2
clone_size: .
cdr3_aa: CASSQSRGAHWGYTF
cdr3_nt: TGTGCCAGCAGCCAATCGAGAGGGGCTCACTGGGGCTACACCTTC

v_call: TRBV4-1
d_call: .
j_call: TRBJ1-4
clone_size: once
cdr3_aa: CASSLQGVNEKLFF
cdr3_nt: TGCGCCAGCAGCCTTCAGGGTGTTAATGAAAAACTGTTTTTT

v_call: TRBV5-1
d_call: .
j_call: TRBJ1-2
clone_size: few
cdr3_aa: CASSSETNYGYTF
cdr3_nt: TGCGCCAGCAGCTCCGAGACTAACTATGGCTACACCTTC

v_call: TRBV18
d_call: .
j_call: TRBJ1-1
clone_size: once
cdr3_aa: CASSPSGLTEAFF
cdr3_nt: TGTGCCAGCTCACCATCAGGGTTGACTGAAGCTTTCTTT

v_call: TRBV25-1
d_call: .
j_call: TRBJ1-5
clone_size: .
cdr3_aa: CASRVGRMASNQPQHF
cdr3_nt: TGTGCCAGCAGAGTTGGGAGAATGGCTAGCAATCAGCCCCAGCATTTT

v_call: TRBV3-1/TRBV3-2
d_call: .
j_call: TRBJ1-1
clone_size: once
cdr3_aa: CASSLMSKREPNTEAFF
cdr3_nt: TGTGCCAGCAGCCTGATGTCAAAACGGGAACCAAACACTGAAGCTTTCTTT

v_call: TRBV6-1
d_call: .
j_call: TRBJ1-1
clone_size: .
cdr3_aa: CASSEGVTEAFF
cdr3_nt: TGTGCCAGCAGTGAGGGGGTTACTGAAGCTTTCTTT